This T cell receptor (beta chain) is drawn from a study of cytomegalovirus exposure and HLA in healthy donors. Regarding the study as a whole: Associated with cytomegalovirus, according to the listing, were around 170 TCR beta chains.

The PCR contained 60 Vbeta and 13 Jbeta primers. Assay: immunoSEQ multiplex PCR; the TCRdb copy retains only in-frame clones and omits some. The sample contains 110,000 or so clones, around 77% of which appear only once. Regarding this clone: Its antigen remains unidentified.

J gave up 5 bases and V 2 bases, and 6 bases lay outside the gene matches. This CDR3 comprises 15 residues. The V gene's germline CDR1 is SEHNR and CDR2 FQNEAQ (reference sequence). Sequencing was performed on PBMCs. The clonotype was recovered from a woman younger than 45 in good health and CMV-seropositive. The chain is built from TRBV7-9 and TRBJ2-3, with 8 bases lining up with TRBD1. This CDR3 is CASSLQGALVDTQYF. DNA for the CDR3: TGTGCCAGCAGCTTACAGGGGGCTCTAGTAGATACGCAGTATTTT.